This TCR beta chain appears in the sequencing data of a study of blood T cell repertoires in COVID-19. For the study at large: The origin of the acute and convalescent COVID-19 samples was the United States, Italy and Spain. PBMCs, B-cell-depleted T cells, or T cells provided the cDNA or gDNA that made up the material.

With V trimmed by 11 bases and J by 5 bases, 8 bases remained unmatched. Germline V gives CDR1 SNHLY, CDR2 FYNNEI. The CDR3 loop spans 13 amino acids. Per the authors' pipeline: Amplification from reference gene primers served as the basis for estimated nucleated cell counts. The repertoire was sequenced with immunoSEQ multiplex PCR; TCRdb's copy has only in-frame clones and lacks some. For V, J and clone size, that table is used; D and trimming come from the DNA. The table shows 140,000 or so clones, with approximately 85% occurring only once. This sequence originates from a man aged 45 to 65 with acute or convalescent COVID-19. This chain uses TRBV2 with TRBJ1-1, with 10 bases fitting TRBD1. Specimen: peripheral blood. CDR3 nucleotide sequence: TGTGCCGGGACAGGGGATGGGGAGACTGAAGCTTTCTTT. Translation gives CAGTGDGETEAFF.